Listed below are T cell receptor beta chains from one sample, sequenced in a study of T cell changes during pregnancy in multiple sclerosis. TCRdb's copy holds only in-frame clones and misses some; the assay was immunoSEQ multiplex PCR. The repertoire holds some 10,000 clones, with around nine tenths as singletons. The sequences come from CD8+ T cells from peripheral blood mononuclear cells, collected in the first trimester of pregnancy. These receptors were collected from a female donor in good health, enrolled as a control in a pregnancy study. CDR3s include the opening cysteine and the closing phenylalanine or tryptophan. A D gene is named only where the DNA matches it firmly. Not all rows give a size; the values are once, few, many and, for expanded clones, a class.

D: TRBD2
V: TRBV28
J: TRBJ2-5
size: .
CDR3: CASSPRLAGAYQETQYF
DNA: TGTGCCAGCAGTCCCCGACTAGCGGGAGCCTATCAAGAGACCCAGTACTTC

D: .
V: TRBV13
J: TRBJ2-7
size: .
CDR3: CASSSQAYEQYF
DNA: TGTGCCAGCAGCTCTCAAGCATACGAGCAGTACTTC

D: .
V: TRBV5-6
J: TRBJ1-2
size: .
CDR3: CASSGVVRDTNYGYTF
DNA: TGTGCCAGCAGCGGGGTCGTCAGGGATACTAACTATGGCTACACCTTC

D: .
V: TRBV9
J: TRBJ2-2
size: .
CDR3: CASSVATLAPNTGELFF
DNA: TGTGCCAGCAGCGTAGCTACCTTAGCGCCAAACACCGGGGAGCTGTTTTTT

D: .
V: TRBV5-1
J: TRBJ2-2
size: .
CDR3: CASSLQQINTGELFF
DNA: TGCGCCAGCAGCTTGCAACAGATAAACACCGGGGAGCTGTTTTTT

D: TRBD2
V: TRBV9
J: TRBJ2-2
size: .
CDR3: CASSVRMRGDHTGELFF
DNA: TGTGCCAGCAGCGTGCGAATGCGGGGGGACCACACCGGGGAGCTGTTTTTT

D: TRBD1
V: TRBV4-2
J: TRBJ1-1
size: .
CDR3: CASSPPGQGVVGTEAFF
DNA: TGTGCCAGCAGCCCCCCGGGACAGGGTGTGGTAGGCACTGAAGCTTTCTTT

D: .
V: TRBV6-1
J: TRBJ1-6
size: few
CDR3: CASSPVGENSPLHF
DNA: TGTGCCAGCAGCCCGGTGGGAGAGAATTCACCCCTCCACTTT

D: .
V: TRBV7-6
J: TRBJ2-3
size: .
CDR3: CASSLDPVGGSTDTQYF
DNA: TGTGCCAGCAGCTTAGATCCTGTTGGCGGAAGCACAGATACGCAGTATTTT

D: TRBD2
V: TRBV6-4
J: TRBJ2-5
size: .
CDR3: CASSETSGGQETQYF
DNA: TGTGCCAGCAGTGAAACTAGCGGGGGGCAAGAGACCCAGTACTTC

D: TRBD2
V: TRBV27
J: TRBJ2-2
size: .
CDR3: CASGRVNTGELFF
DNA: TGTGCCAGCGGGAGGGTGAACACCGGGGAGCTGTTTTTT

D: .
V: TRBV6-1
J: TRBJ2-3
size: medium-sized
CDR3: CASSETAGGTDTQYF
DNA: TGTGCCAGCAGTGAAACGGCAGGGGGCACAGATACGCAGTATTTT

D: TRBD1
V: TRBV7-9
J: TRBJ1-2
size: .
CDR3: CASSLGQGAAYGYTF
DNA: TGTGCCAGCAGCTTAGGACAGGGAGCTGCCTATGGCTACACCTTC

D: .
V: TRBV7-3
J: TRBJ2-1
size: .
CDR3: CASSLTGLGNEQFF
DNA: TGTGCCAGCAGCTTAACGGGGCTGGGGAATGAGCAGTTCTTC

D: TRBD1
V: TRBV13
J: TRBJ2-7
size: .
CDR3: CASSPGGASYEQYF
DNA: TGTGCCAGCAGCCCAGGGGGCGCGTCCTACGAGCAGTACTTC

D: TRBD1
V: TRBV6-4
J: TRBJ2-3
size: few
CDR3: CASSEGTGNTDTQYF
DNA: TGTGCCAGCAGTGAGGGGACAGGCAACACAGATACGCAGTATTTT

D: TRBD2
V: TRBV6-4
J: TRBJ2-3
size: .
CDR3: CASSDSTSGGTSDTQYF
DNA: TGTGCCAGCAGTGACTCGACCAGCGGGGGGACTTCAGATACGCAGTATTTT

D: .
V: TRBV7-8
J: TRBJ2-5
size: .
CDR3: CASSLGQAQETQYF
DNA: TGTGCCAGCAGCTTAGGGCAGGCGCAAGAGACCCAGTACTTC

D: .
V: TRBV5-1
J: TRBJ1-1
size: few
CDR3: CASTREGNTEAFF
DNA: TGCGCCAGCACCAGGGAGGGGAACACTGAAGCTTTCTTT

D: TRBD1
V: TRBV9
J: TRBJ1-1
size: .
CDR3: CASSVTGGEAFF
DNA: TGTGCCAGCAGCGTAACAGGGGGTGAAGCTTTCTTT

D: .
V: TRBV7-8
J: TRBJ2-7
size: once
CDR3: CASSFDLQGPPTYEQYF
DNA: TGTGCCAGCAGCTTCGACCTACAGGGTCCCCCCACCTACGAGCAGTACTTC

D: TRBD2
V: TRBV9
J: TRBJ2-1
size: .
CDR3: CASSATSGGDAEQFF
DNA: TGTGCCAGCAGCGCGACTAGCGGGGGGGACGCTGAGCAGTTCTTC

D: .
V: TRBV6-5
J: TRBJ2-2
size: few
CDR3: CASSYSSVPGELFF
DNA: TGTGCCAGCAGTTACTCTAGTGTTCCCGGGGAGCTGTTTTTT

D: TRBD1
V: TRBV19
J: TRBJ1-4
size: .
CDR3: CASRKGQAGEKLFF
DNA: TGTGCCAGTAGGAAGGGACAGGCGGGGGAAAAACTGTTTTTT

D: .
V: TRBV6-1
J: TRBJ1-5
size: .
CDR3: CASSDYSNQPQHF
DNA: TGTGCCAGCAGTGACTATAGCAATCAGCCCCAGCATTTT

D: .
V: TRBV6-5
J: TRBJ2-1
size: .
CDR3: CASSPRGLYNEQFF
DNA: TGTGCCAGCAGTCCCCGCGGGCTCTACAATGAGCAGTTCTTC

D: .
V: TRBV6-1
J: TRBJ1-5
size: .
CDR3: CASITGGLNQPQHF
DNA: TGTGCCAGCATCACGGGCGGACTTAATCAGCCCCAGCATTTT

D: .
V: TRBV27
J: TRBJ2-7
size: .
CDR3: CASRRGYEQYF
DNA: TGTGCCAGCAGGCGGGGTTACGAGCAGTACTTC

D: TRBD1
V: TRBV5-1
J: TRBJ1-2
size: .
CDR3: CARGSTGAYGYTF
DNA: TGCGCCAGGGGATCTACAGGGGCCTATGGCTACACCTTC

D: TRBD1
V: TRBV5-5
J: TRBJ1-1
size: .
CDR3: CASSLRQGRNTEAFF
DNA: TGTGCCAGCAGCTTGCGACAGGGAAGGAACACTGAAGCTTTCTTT

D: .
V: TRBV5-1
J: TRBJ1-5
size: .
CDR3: CASTRRDSNQPQHF
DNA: TGCGCCAGCACCCGCCGGGATAGCAATCAGCCCCAGCATTTT

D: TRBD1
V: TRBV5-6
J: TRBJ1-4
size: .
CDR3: CASSLLTGEVYEKLFF
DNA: TGTGCCAGCAGCTTACTGACAGGGGAGGTTTATGAAAAACTGTTTTTT

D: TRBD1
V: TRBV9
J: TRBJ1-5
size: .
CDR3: CASSADRGPGPQHF
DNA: TGTGCCAGCAGCGCCGACAGGGGTCCAGGGCCCCAGCATTTT

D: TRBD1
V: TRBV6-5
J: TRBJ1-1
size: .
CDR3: CASATGAVTEAFF
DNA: TGTGCCAGCGCTACAGGGGCCGTCACTGAAGCTTTCTTT

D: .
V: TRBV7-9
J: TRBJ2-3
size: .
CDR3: CASRSPQTLSTDTQYF
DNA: TGTGCCAGCCGATCGCCCCAGACTCTTAGCACAGATACGCAGTATTTT

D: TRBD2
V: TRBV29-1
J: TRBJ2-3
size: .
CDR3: CSVDQLAGASDTQYF
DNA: TGCAGCGTTGACCAACTAGCGGGGGCGTCAGATACGCAGTATTTT

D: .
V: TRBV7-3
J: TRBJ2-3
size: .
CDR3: CASSLTGAITSTDTQYF
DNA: TGTGCCAGCAGCTTAACAGGGGCAATAACTAGCACAGATACGCAGTATTTT

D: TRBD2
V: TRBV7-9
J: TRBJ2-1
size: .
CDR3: CASSLGTSGYNEQFF
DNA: TGTGCCAGCAGCCTAGGGACTAGCGGGTACAATGAGCAGTTCTTC

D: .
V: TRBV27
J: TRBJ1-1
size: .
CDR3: CASGERNTEAFF
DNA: TGTGCCAGCGGGGAGAGGAACACTGAAGCTTTCTTT

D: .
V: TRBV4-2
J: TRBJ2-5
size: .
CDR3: CASSHGNRLQETQYF
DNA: TGTGCCAGCAGCCATGGCAACCGCCTTCAAGAGACCCAGTACTTC

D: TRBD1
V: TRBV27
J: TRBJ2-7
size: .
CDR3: CASSYRGTEYF
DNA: TGTGCCAGCAGTTACAGGGGAACGGAGTACTTC

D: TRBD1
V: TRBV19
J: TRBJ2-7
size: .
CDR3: CASSMETGGSYEQYF
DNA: TGTGCCAGTAGTATGGAAACAGGGGGTTCCTACGAGCAGTACTTC

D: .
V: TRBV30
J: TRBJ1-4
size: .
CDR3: CAWSVVVGQGNEKLFF
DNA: TGTGCCTGGAGTGTGGTCGTGGGTCAGGGGAATGAAAAACTGTTTTTT

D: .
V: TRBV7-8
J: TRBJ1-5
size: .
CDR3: CASSLDDSTNQPQHF
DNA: TGTGCCAGCAGCCTGGATGACAGCACAAATCAGCCCCAGCATTTT

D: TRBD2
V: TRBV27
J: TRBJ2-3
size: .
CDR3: CASSSRTRMADTQYF
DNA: TGTGCCAGCAGTTCCCGGACTAGGATGGCAGATACGCAGTATTTT

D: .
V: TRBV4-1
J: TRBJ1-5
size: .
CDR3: CASSPFRVASNQPQHF
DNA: TGCGCCAGCAGCCCATTCAGGGTCGCGAGCAATCAGCCCCAGCATTTT

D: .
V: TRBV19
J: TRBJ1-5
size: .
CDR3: CASRREADSNQPQHF
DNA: TGTGCCAGTAGGCGAGAAGCGGATAGCAATCAGCCCCAGCATTTT

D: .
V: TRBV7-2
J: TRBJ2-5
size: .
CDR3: CASSLGQKETQYF
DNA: TGTGCCAGCAGCTTAGGACAGAAAGAGACCCAGTACTTC

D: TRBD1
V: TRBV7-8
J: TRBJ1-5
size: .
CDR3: CASSSEQGASQPQHF
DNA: TGTGCCAGCAGCTCGGAACAGGGGGCTAGTCAGCCCCAGCATTTT

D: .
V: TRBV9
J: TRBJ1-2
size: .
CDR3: CASSVEDRTAYHGYTF
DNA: TGTGCCAGCAGCGTAGAAGACCGGACAGCATACCATGGCTACACCTTC

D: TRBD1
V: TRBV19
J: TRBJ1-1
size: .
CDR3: CASRDPGTGERNAEAFF
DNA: TGTGCCAGTAGAGACCCCGGGACAGGGGAACGGAATGCTGAAGCTTTCTTT

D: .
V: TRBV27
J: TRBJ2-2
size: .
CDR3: CASKRANTGELFF
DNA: TGTGCCAGCAAGAGGGCGAACACCGGGGAGCTGTTTTTT

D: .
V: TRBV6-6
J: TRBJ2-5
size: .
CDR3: CASSYRQSPASETQYF
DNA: TGTGCCAGCAGTTACCGACAGTCCCCGGCCTCAGAGACCCAGTACTTC